This T cell receptor (beta chain) came from a study of shared clonotypes between healthy human individuals. General study points: Memory subsets generally showed lower estimated richness than naive subsets.

Clones were sequenced by immunoSEQ multiplex PCR, and TCRdb holds only the in-frame ones, with some missing. The sample yields approximately 810,000 clones, almost 95% seen once. The CDR3 has 15 residues. V was clipped by 1 base and J by 1 base, with 8 bases between them. The germline CDR1 and CDR2 sequences are SEHNR and FQNEAQ (reference sequence). Selected positively for CCR7 and CD45RO-negative, naive CD8 cells excluded terminally differentiated effector memory CD45RA+ cells. Turning to this clone: Antigen: not known. The identical CDR3 is also encoded by other nucleotide sequences in the sample.

Sample: naive CD8+ T cells sorted from blood. This sequence joins TRBV7-9 and TRBJ2-1; a weak D match, TRBD1 (6 bases). This TCR came from a man aged 25-40 years in good health. The CDR3 loop reads CASSLGRGSYNEQFF. CDR3 bases: TGTGCCAGCAGCTTAGGCAGGGGATCCTACAATGAGCAGTTCTTC.